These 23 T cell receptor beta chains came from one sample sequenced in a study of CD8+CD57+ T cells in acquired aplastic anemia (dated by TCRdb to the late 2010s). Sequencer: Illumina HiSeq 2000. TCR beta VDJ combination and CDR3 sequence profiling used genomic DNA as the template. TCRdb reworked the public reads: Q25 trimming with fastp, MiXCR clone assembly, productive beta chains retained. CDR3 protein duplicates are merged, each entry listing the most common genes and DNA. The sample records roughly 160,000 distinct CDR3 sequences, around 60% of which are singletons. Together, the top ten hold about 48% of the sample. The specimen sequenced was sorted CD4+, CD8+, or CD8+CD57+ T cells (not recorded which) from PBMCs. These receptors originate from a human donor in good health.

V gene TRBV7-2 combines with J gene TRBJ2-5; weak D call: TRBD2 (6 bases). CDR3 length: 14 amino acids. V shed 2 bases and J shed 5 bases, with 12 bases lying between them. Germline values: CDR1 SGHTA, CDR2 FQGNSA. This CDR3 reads CASSLYGAGETQYF. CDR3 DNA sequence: TGTGCCAGCAGCTTATATGGGGCGGGGGAGACCCAGTACTTC.

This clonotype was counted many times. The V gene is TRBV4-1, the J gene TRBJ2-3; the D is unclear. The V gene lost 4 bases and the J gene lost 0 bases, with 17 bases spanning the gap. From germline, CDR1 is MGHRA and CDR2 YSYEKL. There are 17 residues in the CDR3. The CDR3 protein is CASSLLPLETSTDTQYF. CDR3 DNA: TGCGCCAGCAGCCTCCTACCCCTAGAAACTAGCACAGATACGCAGTATTTT.

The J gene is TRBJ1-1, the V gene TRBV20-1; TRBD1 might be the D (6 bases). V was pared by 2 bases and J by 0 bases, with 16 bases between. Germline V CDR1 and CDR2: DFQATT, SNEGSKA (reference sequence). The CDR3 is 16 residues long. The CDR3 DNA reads TGCAGTGCTAGATCGGCGGGGGCCAACATGAACACTGAAGCTTTCTTT. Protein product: CSARSAGANMNTEAFF.

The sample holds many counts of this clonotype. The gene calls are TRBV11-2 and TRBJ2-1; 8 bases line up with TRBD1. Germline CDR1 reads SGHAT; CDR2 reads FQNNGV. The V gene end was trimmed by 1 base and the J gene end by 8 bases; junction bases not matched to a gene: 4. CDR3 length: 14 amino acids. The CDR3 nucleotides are TGTGCCAGCAGCTTAGCGACAGGGGTTCATGAGCAGTTCTTC. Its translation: CASSLATGVHEQFF.

The CDR3 coding sequence is TGTGCCAGCAGCAAAGGACTAGCGGGGGGGCCCGAGACCCAGTACTTC. The encoded protein is CASSKGLAGGPETQYF. This sequence joins TRBV7-6 and TRBJ2-5; 15 bases map to TRBD2. The CDR3 runs to 16 residues. Losses at the gene ends were 5 bases for V and 5 bases for J; bases not matched to a gene: 6. Germline V CDR1 and CDR2: SGHVS, FNYEAQ.

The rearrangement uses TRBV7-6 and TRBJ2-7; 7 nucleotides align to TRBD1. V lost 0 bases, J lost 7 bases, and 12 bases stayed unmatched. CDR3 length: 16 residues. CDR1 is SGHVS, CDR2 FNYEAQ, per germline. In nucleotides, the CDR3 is TGTGCCAGCAGCTTAGCGTGGACAGGTTCCCCGGGGGAGCAGTACTTC. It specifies CASSLAWTGSPGEQYF.

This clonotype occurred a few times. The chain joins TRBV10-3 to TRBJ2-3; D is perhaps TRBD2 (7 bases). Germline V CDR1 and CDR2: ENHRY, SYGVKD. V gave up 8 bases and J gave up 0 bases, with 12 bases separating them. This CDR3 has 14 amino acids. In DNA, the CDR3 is TGTGCCATCGGGGGGGGGGCTAGCACAGATACGCAGTATTTT. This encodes CAIGGGASTDTQYF.

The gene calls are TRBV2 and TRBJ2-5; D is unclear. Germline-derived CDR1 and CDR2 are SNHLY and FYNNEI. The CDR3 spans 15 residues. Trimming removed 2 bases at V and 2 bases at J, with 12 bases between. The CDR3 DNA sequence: TGTGCCAGCAGTGAATATCTGATGCTTCAAGAGACCCAGTACTTC. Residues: CASSEYLMLQETQYF.

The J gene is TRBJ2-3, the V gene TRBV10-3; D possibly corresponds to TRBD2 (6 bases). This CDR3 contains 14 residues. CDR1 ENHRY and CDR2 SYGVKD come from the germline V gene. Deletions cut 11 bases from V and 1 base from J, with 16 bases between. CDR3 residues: CASGDGVGTDTQYF. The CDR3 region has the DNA TGTGCCTCGGGGGACGGAGTGGGCACAGATACGCAGTATTTT.

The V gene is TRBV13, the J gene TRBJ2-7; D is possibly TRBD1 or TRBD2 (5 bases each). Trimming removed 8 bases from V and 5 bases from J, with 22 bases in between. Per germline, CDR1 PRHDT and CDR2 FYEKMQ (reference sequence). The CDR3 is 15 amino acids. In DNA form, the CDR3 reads TGTGCCAGCTCAGCCGTGGACTCTGGGGCCAACGAGCAGTACTTC. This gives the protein CASSAVDSGANEQYF.

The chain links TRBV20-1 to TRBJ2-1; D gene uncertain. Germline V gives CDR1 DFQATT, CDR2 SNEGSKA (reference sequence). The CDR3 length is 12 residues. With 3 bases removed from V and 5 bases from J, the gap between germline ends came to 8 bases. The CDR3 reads CSASGPNNEQFF. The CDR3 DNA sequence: TGCAGTGCTAGTGGTCCAAACAATGAGCAGTTCTTC.

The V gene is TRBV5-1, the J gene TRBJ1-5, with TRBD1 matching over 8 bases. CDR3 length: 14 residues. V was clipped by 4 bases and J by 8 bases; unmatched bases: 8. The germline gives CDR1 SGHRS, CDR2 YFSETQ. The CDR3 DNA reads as TGCGCCAGCAGCCCGGGGACAGGCGGAGAGCCCCAGCATTTT. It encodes CASSPGTGGEPQHF.

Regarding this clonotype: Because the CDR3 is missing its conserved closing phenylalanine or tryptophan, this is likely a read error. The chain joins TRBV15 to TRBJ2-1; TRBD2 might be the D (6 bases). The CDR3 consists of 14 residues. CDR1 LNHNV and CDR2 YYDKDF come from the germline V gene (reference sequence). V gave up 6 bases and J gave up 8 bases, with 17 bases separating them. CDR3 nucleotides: TGTGCCACCAGTACCATTAGGAGGGACGATGAGCAGTTCTCC. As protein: CATSTIRRDDEQFS.

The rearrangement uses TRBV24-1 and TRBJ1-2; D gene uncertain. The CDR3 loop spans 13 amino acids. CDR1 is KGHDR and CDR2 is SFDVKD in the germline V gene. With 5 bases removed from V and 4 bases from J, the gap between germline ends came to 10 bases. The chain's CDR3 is CATSGKGGYGYTF. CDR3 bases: TGTGCCACCAGTGGGAAGGGCGGCTATGGCTACACCTTC.

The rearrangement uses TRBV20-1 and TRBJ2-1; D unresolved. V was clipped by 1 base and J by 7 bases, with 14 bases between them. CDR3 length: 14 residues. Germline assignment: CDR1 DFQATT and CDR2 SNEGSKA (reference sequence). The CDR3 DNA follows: TGCAGTGCTAGAGGATGGCGGCCGGGTAATGAGCAGTTCTTC. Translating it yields CSARGWRPGNEQFF.

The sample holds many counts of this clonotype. The CDR3 coding sequence is TGTGCCAGCAGTGAATCCCCTTTCGAGCAGTTCTTC. This encodes CASSESPFEQFF. V gene TRBV2 combines with J gene TRBJ2-1; D gene ambiguous. This CDR3 is 12 amino acids long. Between the trimmed V and J ends, which lost 2 bases and 10 bases, there was a span of 9 bases. Germline CDR1 reads SNHLY; CDR2 reads FYNNEI.

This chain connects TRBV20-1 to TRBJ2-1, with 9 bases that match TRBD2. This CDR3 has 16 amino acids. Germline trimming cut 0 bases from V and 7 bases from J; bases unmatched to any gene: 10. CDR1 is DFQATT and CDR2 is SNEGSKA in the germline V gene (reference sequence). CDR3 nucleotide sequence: TGCAGTGCTAGAGATCCCCTGGCGGGGGGGCCGAATGAGCAGTTCTTC. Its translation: CSARDPLAGGPNEQFF.

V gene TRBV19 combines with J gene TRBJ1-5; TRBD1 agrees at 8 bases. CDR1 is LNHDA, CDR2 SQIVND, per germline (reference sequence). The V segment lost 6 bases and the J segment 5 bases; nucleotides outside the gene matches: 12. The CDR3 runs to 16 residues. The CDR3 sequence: CASRPDRGDTHQPQHF. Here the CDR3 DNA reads TGTGCCAGTAGACCCGACAGGGGAGACACCCATCAGCCCCAGCATTTT.

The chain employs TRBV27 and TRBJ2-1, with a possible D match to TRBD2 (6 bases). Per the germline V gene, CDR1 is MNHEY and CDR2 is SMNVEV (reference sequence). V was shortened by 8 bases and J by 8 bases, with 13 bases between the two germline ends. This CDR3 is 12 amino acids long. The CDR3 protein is CASGGVEDEQFF. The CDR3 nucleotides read TGTGCCAGCGGCGGGGTAGAGGATGAGCAGTTCTTC.

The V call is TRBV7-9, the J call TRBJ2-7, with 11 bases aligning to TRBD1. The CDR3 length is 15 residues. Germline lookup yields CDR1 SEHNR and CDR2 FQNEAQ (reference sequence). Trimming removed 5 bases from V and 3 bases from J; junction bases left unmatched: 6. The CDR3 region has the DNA TGTGCCAGCAGCACGACCGGGACAGGGGGCTACGAGCAGTACTTC. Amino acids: CASSTTGTGGYEQYF.

CDR3: CASSLARGGDQPQHF. CDR3 DNA: TGTGCCAGCAGCTTAGCCCGGGGAGGGGATCAGCCCCAGCATTTT. V gene TRBV7-2 combines with J gene TRBJ1-5; TRBD1 is a possible D gene (5 bases). The germline V gene has CDR1 SGHTA and CDR2 FQGNSA. Trimming stripped 0 bases from V and 5 bases from J, with 11 bases between. This CDR3 comprises 15 residues. Drawing the rest from reference TRBV7-2 and TRBJ1-5, the complete variable domain is GAGVSQSPSNKVTEKGKDVELRCDPISGHTALYWYRQSLGQGLEFLIYFQGNSAPDKSGLPSDRFSAERTGGSVSTLTIQRTQQEDSAVYLCASSLARGGDQPQHFGDGTRLSIL.

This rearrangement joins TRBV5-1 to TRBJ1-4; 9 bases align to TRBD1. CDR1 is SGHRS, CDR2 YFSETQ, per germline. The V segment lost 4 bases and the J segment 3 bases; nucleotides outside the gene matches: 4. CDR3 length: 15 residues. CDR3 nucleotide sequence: TGCGCCAGCAGCGCGTACAGGGGGCCTAATGAAAAACTGTTTTTT. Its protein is CASSAYRGPNEKLFF.

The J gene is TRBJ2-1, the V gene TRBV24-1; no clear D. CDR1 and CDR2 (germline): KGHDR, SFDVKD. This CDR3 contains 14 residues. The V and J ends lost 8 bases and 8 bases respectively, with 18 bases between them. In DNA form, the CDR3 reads TGTGCCACCACTCCTGGGCTCGGCGGCTATGAGCAGTTCTTC. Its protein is CATTPGLGGYEQFF.